This T cell receptor beta chain was profiled in a study of control samples from healthy donors and cancer patients. Sequenced by immunoSEQ multiplex PCR; TCRdb stores in-frame clones only, minus some. The sample has some 140,000 clones; 80% to 90% are singletons. CDR1 SGDLS and CDR2 YYNGEE come from the germline V gene. There are 13 residues in the CDR3. V dropped 3 bases and J dropped 5 bases, with 11 bases sitting between them. The receptor was isolated from a woman in her twenties or thirties in good health. The sample was blood. The chain links TRBV9 to TRBJ2-5; D not resolved. CDR3 sequence reads: CASSDTMGETQYF. The DNA for the CDR3 is TGTGCCAGCAGCGATACAATGGGGGAGACCCAGTACTTC.